The clone carrying this T cell receptor beta chain was counted a few times. Its cognate antigen is unknown. The data are from a study of T cells after yellow fever vaccination. Points from the study as a whole: Booster samples showed a return of most primary-vaccination clones (around 96% CD4, approximately 88% CD8). Abundant clonotypes from the bulk population could get into FACS-sorted repertoires as contaminants. Only a minor proportion of clonotypes was detected across both CD4 and CD8 compartments.

The 5'RACE template-switching step produced TCR cDNA and added a universal primer site and UMIs. TCRdb analysed the 5' RACE reads with MiXCR anew, one entry per CDR3 protein. Altogether under 400,000 distinct CDR3 sequences are present, roughly an eighth being singletons, with the ten largest covering 2.5% to 4%. The length of the CDR3 is 16 residues. CDR1 is MGHRA, CDR2 YSYEKL, per germline. Trimming shortened V by 2 bases and J by 3 bases, and 14 bases separated the two germline ends. The chain joins TRBV4-1 to TRBJ2-1; D possibly corresponds to TRBD1 (6 bases). The sample was CD4+ T cells sorted from PBMCs, taken 15 days after the yellow fever booster vaccination. This TCR came from a man between 18 and 29 years old who received the YFV17D yellow fever vaccine. Here the CDR3 reads CASSQTQGSFYNEQFF. In nucleotides, the CDR3 is TGCGCCAGCAGCCAAACCCAGGGGAGCTTCTACAATGAGCAGTTCTTC.